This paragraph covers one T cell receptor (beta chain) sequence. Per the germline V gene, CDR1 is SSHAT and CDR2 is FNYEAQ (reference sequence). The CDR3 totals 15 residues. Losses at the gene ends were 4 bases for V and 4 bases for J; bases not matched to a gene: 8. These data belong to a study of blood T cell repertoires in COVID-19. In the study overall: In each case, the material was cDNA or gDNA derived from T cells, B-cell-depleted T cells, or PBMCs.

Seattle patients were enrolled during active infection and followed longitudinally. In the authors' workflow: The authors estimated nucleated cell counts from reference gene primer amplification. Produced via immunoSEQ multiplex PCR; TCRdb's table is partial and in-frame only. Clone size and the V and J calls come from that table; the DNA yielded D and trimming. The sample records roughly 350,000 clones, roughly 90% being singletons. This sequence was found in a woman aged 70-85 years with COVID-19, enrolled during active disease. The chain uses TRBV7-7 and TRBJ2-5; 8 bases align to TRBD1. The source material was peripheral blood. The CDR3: CASSSTSGTGETQYF. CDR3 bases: TGTGCCAGCAGCTCCACATCAGGGACAGGAGAGACCCAGTACTTC. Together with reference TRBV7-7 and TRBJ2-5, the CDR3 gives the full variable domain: GAGVSQSPRYKVTKRGQDVTLRCDPISSHATLYWYQQALGQGPEFLTYFNYEAQPDKSGLPSDRFSAERPEGSISTLTIQRTEQRDSAMYRCASSSTSGTGETQYFGPGTRLLVL.